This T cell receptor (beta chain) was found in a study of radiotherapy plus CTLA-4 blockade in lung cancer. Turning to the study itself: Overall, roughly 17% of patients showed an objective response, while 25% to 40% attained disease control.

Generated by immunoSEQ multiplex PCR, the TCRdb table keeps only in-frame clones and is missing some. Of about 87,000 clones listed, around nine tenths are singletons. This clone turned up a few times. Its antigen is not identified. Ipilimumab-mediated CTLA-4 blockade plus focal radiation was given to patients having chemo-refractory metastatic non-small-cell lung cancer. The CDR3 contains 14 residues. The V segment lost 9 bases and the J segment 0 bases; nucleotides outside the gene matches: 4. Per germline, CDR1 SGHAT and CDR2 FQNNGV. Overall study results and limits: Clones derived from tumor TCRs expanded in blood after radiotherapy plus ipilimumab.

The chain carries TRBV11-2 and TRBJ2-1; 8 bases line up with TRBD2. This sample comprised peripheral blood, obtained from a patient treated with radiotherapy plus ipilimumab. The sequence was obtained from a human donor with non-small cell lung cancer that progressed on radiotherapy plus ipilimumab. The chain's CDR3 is CASLSGGSYNEQFF. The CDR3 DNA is TGTGCCAGTTTGAGCGGGGGCTCCTACAATGAGCAGTTCTTC.